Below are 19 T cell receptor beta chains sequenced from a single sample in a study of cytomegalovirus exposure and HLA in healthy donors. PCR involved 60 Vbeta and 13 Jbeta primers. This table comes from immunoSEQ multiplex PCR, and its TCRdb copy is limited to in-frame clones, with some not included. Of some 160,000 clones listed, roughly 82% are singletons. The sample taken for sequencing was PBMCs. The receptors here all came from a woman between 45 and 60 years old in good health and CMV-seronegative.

The CDR3 DNA follows: TGTGCCAGCAGTTTACCCCCGGAGGAAGAGACCCAGTACTTC. Its protein product is CASSLPPEEETQYF. The rearrangement uses TRBV28 and TRBJ2-5; D possibly corresponds to TRBD2 (5 bases). The V gene lost 2 bases and the J gene lost 3 bases, with 10 bases spanning the gap. The CDR3 runs 14 residues. Germline values: CDR1 MDHEN, CDR2 SYDVKM.

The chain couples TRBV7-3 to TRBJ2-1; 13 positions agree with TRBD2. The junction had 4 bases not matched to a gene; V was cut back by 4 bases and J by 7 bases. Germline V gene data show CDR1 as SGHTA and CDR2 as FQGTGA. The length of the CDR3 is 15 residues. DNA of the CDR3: TGTGCCAGCAGCTCACTAGCGGGGGGGCAGAATGAGCAGTTCTTC. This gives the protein CASSSLAGGQNEQFF.

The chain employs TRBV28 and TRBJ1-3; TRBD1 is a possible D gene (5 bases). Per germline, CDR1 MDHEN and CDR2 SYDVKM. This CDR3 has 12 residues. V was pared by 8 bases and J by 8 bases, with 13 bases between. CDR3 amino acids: CASREGLDTIYF. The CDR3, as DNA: TGTGCCAGCCGAGAGGGACTAGACACCATATATTTT.

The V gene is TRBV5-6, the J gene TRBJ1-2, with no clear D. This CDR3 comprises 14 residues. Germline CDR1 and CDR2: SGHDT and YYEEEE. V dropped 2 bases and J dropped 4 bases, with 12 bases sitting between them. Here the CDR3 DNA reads TGTGCCAGCAGCTTCGTCCAGGAAACCTATGGCTACACCTTC. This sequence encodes CASSFVQETYGYTF.

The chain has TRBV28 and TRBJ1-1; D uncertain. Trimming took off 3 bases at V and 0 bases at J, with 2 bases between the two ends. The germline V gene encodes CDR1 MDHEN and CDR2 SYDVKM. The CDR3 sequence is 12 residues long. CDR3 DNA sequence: TGTGCCAGCAGTTTCGTGAACACTGAAGCTTTCTTT. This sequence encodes CASSFVNTEAFF.

The CDR3 region has the DNA TGTGCCAGCAGTTCCCGAGCTCCGAACACTGAAGCTTTCTTT. This encodes CASSSRAPNTEAFF. V gene TRBV6-5 combines with J gene TRBJ1-1, with D hard to call. From germline, CDR1 is MNHEY and CDR2 SVGAGI. This CDR3 contains 14 residues. Trimming took off 4 bases at V and 1 base at J, with 10 bases between the two ends.

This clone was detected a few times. The CDR3 loop reads CASSYGGGTQPQHF. The CDR3 nucleotides are TGTGCCAGCAGTTACGGTGGGGGGACTCAGCCCCAGCATTTT. The rearrangement joins TRBV6-5 to TRBJ1-5; tentative D call: TRBD1 (5 bases). Germline V gene sequence: CDR1 MNHEY, CDR2 SVGAGI. The V end lost 2 bases, the J end lost 6 bases, and 11 bases lay between the germline ends. The CDR3 sequence is 14 residues long.

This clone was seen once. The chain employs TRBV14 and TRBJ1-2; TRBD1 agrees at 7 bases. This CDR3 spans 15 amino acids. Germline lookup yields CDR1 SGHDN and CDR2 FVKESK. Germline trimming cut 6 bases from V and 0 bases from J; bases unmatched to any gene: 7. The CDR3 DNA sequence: TGTGCCAGCAGTCCACAGGGGAGGACTAACTATGGCTACACCTTC. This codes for CASSPQGRTNYGYTF.

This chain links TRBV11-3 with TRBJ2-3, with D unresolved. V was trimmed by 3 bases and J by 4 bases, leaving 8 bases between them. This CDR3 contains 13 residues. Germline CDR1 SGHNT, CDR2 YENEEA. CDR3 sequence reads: CASSFGLSDTQYF. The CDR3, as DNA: TGTGCCAGCAGCTTTGGGCTTTCAGATACGCAGTATTTT.

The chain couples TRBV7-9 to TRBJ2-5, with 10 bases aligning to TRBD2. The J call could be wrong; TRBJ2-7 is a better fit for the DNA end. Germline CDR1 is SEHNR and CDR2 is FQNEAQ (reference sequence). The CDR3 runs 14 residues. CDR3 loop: CASSVPSGSSEQYF. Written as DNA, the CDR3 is TGTGCCAGCAGCGTACCTAGCGGGAGCTCCGAGCAGTACTTC.

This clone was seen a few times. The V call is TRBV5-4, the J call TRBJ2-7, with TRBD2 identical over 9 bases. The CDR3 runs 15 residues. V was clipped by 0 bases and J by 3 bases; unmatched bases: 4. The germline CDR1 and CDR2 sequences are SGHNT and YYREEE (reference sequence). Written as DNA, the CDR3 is TGTGCCAGCAGCTTGGGTGAGACTAGCGGCTACGAGCAGTACTTC. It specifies CASSLGETSGYEQYF. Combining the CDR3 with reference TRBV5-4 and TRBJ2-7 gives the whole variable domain ETGVTQSPTHLIKTRGQQVTLRCSSQSGHNTVSWYQQALGQGPQFIFQYYREEENGRGNFPPRFSGLQFPNYSSELNVNALELDDSALYLCASSLGETSGYEQYFGPGTRLTVT.

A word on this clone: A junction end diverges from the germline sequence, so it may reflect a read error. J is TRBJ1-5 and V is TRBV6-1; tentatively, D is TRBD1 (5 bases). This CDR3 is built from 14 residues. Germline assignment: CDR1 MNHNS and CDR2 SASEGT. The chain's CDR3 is CASREGAYDQPQHF. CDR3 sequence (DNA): TGTGCCAGCAGAGAAGGGGCATATGATCAGCCCCAGCATTTT.

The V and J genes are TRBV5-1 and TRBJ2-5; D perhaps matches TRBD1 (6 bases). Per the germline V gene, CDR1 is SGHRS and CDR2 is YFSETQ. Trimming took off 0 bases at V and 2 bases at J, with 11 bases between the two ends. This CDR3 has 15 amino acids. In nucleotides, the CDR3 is TGCGCCAGCAGCTTGGGTCAGGGGAAACAAGAGACCCAGTACTTC. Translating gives CASSLGQGKQETQYF.

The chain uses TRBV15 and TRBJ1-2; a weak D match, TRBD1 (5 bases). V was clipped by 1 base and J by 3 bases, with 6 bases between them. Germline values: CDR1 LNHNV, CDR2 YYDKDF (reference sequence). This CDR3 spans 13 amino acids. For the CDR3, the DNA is TGTGCCACCAGCAGAGGGGGCGACTATGGCTACACCTTC. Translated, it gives CATSRGGDYGYTF.

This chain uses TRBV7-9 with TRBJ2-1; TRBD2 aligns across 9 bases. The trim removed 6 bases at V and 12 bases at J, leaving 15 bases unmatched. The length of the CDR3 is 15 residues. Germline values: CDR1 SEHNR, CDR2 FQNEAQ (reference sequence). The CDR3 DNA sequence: TGTGCCAGCAGGGCCCCGGGGCTAGCGGGAAGGGGGCAGTTCTTC. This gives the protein CASRAPGLAGRGQFF.

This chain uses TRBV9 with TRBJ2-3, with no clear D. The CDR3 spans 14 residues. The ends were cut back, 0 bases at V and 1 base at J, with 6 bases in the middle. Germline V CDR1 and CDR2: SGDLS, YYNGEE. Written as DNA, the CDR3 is TGTGCCAGCAGCGTAGCTCCAGGCACAGATACGCAGTATTTT. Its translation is CASSVAPGTDTQYF. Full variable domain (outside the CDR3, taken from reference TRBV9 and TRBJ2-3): DSGVTQTPKHLITATGQRVTLRCSPRSGDLSVYWYQQSLDQGLQFLIQYYNGEERAKGNILERFSAQQFPDLHSELNLSSLELGDSALYFCASSVAPGTDTQYFGPGTRLTVL.

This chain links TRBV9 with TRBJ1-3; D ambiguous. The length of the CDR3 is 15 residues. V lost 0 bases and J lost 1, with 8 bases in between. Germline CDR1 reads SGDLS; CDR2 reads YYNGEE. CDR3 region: CASSVDQVSGNTIYF. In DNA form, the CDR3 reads TGTGCCAGCAGCGTAGATCAGGTTTCTGGAAACACCATATATTTT. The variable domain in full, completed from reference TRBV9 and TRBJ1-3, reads DSGVTQTPKHLITATGQRVTLRCSPRSGDLSVYWYQQSLDQGLQFLIQYYNGEERAKGNILERFSAQQFPDLHSELNLSSLELGDSALYFCASSVDQVSGNTIYFGEGSWLTVV.

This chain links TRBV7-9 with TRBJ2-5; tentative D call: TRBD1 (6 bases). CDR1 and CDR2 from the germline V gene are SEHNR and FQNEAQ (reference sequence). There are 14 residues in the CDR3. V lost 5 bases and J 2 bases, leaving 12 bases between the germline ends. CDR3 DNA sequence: TGTGCCAGCAGCCTAAACAGGGCACAAGAGACCCAGTACTTC. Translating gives CASSLNRAQETQYF.

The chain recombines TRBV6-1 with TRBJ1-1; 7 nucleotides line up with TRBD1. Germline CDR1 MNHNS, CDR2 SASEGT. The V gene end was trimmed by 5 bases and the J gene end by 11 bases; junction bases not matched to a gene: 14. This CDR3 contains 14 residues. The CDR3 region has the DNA TGTGCCAGCAGTCAAGACAGGGTCCCACCACCCGCTTTCTTT. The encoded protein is CASSQDRVPPPAFF.